The entry below gives a single T cell receptor (beta chain) sequence along with its context. Its antigen is not known. This sample was included in a study of CD8+CD57+ T cells in acquired aplastic anemia. Study in general: Sorting CD4+ and CD8+ cells gave DNA averaging approximately 2.9 ug. Healthy donors gave some 10 million reads on average for CD4+ cells. Study observations and caveats: Patients and healthy controls showed no significant CD8+ Simpson's diversity difference.

The TCR beta profiling, which covered VDJ combination and CDR3 sequence, was carried out using genomic DNA as the template. TCRdb passed the reads through MiXCR, listing each CDR3 protein once. Among around 190,000 distinct CDR3 sequences listed, roughly 57% were seen once. The V gene lost 5 bases and the J gene lost 3 bases, with 17 bases spanning the gap. Germline loops: CDR1 SGHAT, CDR2 FQNNGV. The CDR3 has 16 residues. This chain joins TRBV11-2 and TRBJ2-1; D perhaps matches TRBD2 (6 bases). Sequenced: sorted CD4+, CD8+, or CD8+CD57+ T cells (not recorded which) from PBMCs. The receptor's source is a human donor in good health. CDR3 nucleotides: TGTGCCAGCAGCGTAGGAATGGGGGGTCTCTACAATGAGCAGTTCTTC. The encoded protein is CASSVGMGGLYNEQFF.